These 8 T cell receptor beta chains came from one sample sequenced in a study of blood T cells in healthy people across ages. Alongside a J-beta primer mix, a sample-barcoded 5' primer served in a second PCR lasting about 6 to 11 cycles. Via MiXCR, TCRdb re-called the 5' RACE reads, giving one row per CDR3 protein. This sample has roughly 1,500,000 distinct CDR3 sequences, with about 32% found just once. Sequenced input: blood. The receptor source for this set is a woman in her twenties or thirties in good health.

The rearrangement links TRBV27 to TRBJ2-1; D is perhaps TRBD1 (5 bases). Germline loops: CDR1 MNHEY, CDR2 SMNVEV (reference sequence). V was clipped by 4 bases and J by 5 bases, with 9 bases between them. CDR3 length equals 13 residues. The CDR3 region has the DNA TGTGCCAGCAGTTGGCGGACACACAATGAGCAGTTCTTC. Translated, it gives CASSWRTHNEQFF.

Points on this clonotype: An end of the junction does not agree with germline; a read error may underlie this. The CDR3 sequence: CVSSLASRETQYF. The CDR3 coding sequence is TGCGTCAGCAGCTTGGCCAGTCGAGAGACCCAGTACTTC. This rearrangement joins TRBV5-1 to TRBJ2-5; no reliable D call. Looked up from germline, CDR1 is SGHRS and CDR2 is YFSETQ. The CDR3 length is 13 residues.

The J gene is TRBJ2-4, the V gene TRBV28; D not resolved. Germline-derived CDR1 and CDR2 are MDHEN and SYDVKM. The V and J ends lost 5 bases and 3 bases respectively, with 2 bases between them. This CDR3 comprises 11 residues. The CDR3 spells CASSHKNIQYF. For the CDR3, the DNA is TGTGCCAGCAGTCACAAAAACATTCAGTACTTC.

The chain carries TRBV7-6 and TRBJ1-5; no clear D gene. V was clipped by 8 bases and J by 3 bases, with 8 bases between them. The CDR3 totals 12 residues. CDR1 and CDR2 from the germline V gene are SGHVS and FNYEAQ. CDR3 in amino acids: CASWGFNQPQHF. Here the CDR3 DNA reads TGTGCCAGCTGGGGATTCAATCAGCCCCAGCATTTT. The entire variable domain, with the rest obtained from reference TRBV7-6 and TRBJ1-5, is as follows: GAGVSQSPRYKVTKRGQDVALRCDPISGHVSLYWYRQALGQGPEFLTYFNYEAQQDKSGLPNDRFSAERPEGSISTLTIQRTEQRDSAMYRCASWGFNQPQHFGDGTRLSIL.

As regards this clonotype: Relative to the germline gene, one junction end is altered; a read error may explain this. The CDR3 loop reads CVISGGSWQFF. The CDR3 nucleotides read TGTGTCATCAGCGGGGGATCTTGGCAGTTCTTC. V gene TRBV10-3 combines with J gene TRBJ2-1; 8 bases fit TRBD2. Germline lookup yields CDR1 ENHRY and CDR2 SYGVKD. The CDR3 runs 11 residues.

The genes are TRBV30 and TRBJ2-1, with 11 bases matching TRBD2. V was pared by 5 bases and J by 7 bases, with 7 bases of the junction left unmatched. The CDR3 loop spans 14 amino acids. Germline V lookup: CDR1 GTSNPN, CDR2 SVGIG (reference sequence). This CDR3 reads CAWGSGRASNEQFF. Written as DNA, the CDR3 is TGTGCCTGGGGTAGCGGGAGGGCCTCAAATGAGCAGTTCTTC.

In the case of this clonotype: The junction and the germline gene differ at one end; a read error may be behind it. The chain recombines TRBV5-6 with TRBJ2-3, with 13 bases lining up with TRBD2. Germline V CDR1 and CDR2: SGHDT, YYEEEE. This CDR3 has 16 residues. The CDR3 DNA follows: TGTGGCAGCAGCGAGGGACTAGCGGGGAAGTCAGATACGCAGTATTTT. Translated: CGSSEGLAGKSDTQYF. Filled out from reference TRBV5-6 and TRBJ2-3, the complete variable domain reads DAGVTQSPTHLIKTRGQQVTLRCSPKSGHDTVSWYQQALGQGPQFIFQYYEEEERQRGNFPDRFSGHQFPNYSSELNVNALLLGDSALYLCGSSEGLAGKSDTQYFGPGTRLTVL.

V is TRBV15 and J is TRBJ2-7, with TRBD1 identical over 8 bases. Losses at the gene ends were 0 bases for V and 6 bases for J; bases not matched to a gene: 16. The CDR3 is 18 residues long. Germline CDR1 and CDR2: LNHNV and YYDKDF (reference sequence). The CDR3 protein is CATSRDWQLRTGSCEQYF. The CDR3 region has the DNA TGTGCCACCAGCAGAGATTGGCAGCTTAGGACAGGGAGCTGCGAGCAGTACTTC. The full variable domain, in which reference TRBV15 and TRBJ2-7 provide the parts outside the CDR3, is DAMVIQNPRYQVTQFGKPVTLSCSQTLNHNVMYWYQQKSSQAPKLLFHYYDKDFNNEADTPDNFQSRRPNTSFCFLDIRSPGLGDTAMYLCATSRDWQLRTGSCEQYFGPGTRLTVT.